This TCR beta chain emerged from a study of T cells in Graves' hyperthyroidism and ophthalmopathy. Study-level results: Ophthalmopathy, which appeared later, was predicted by the model a median 6.5 months before onset.

Trimming pared 0 bases from V and 2 bases from J, leaving 12 bases between. CDR1 SGDLS and CDR2 YYNGEE come from the germline V gene. CDR3 length equals 15 residues. In its sample, this clonotype was seen a few times. Its antigen is undetermined. Amplification of TCR beta CDR3 regions was performed using RNA transcripts as template. HTBI primers were used for first-round RT-PCR of the TCR CDR3. TCRdb reprocessed the multiplex PCR reads with MiXCR, giving one entry per CDR3 protein. The sample lists a few hundred thousand distinct CDR3 sequences, 20% to 25% occurring once. Uncontrolled infection, other autoimmune disease, pregnancy or lactation barred patients from enrollment. Orbital computed tomography, thyroid ultrasound, serum thyroxine and TRAb, and clinical symptoms together informed the diagnoses. PBMCs were collected from a 10 ml volume of fresh peripheral blood.

The TCR comes from a man aged 45-60 years with Graves' hyperthyroidism. The specimen sequenced was blood. The chain links TRBV9 to TRBJ2-7; D remains unclear. Here the CDR3 reads CASSVAPDGAYEQYF. CDR3 coding DNA: TGTGCCAGCAGCGTAGCTCCCGACGGCGCCTACGAGCAGTACTTC. Supplemented by reference TRBV9 and TRBJ2-7, the full variable domain reads DSGVTQTPKHLITATGQRVTLRCSPRSGDLSVYWYQQSLDQGLQFLIQYYNGEERAKGNILERFSAQQFPDLHSELNLSSLELGDSALYFCASSVAPDGAYEQYFGPGTRLTVT.